The T cell receptor beta chain described here comes from a study of shared clonotypes between healthy human individuals. Some 32,000 T cell genomes, or approximately 0.2 ug DNA, went into the sorted-subset replicate PCRs. This table comes from immunoSEQ multiplex PCR, and its TCRdb copy is limited to in-frame clones, with some not included. This sample carries more than 600,000 clones, about 92% of them seen once, and the ten largest clones take roughly 24%. The germline V gene encodes CDR1 MNHNS and CDR2 SASEGT. V lost 5 bases to trimming and J lost 0 bases, with 5 bases between them. The CDR3 length is 12 residues. CD45RO-negative cells were positively selected for CCR7, leaving out terminally differentiated effector memory CD45RA+ cells. On this clone itself: This sequence may be a read error, since a much larger clone differs from it by one base.

The sequence was obtained from a man under 40 in good health. Input material: naive CD8+ T cells sorted from blood. The chain is built from TRBV6-1 and TRBJ2-7; no definite D call. CDR3 sequence reads: CASSPSSYEQYF. CDR3 bases: TGTGCCAGCAGTCCGAGCTCCTACGAGCAGTACTTC.